This T cell receptor beta chain was sequenced in a study of blood T cell repertoires in COVID-19. Looking at the study overall: Samples came from the United States, Italy and Spain, spanning acute and convalescent COVID-19. Sources were T cells, B-cell-depleted T cells, or PBMCs; the material itself was cDNA or gDNA.

Original analysis: For nucleated cells, counts were estimated from reference gene primer amplification. Assay used: immunoSEQ multiplex PCR; TCRdb lists only in-frame clones, some missing. That table is the source of V, J and clone size, and D and trimming were worked out from the DNA. The sample consists of about 150,000 clones, around 84% of them appearing once. Germline-derived CDR1 and CDR2 are MNHNY and SVGAGI (reference sequence). This CDR3 comprises 14 residues. Trimming at V came to 2 bases and at J to 7 bases, leaving 5 bases not matched to a gene. This TCR came from a middle-aged man with active or convalescent COVID-19. The J gene is TRBJ1-2, the V gene TRBV6-6, with TRBD1 matching 9 bases. Sequenced material: peripheral blood. CDR3 bases: TGTGCCAGCAGTTACACGGACAGGGGCGGTGGCTACACCTTC. It specifies CASSYTDRGGGYTF.